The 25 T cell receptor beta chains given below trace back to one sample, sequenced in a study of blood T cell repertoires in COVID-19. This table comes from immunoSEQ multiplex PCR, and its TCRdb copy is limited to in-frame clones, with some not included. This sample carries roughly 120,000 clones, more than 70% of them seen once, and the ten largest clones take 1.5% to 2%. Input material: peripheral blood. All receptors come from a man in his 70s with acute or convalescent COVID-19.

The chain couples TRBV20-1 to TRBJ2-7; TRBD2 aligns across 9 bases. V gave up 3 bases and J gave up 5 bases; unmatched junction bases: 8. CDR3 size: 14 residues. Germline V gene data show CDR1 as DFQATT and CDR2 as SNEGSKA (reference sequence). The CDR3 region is CSASRLAGWNEQYF. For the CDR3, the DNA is TGCAGTGCTAGTAGGCTAGCGGGGTGGAACGAGCAGTACTTC.

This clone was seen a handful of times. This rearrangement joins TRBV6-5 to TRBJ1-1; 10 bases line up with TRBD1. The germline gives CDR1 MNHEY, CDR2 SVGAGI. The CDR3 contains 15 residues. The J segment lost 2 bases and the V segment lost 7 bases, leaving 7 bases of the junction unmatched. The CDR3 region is CASIPRQGANTEAFF. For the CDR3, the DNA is TGTGCCAGCATCCCACGACAGGGGGCAAACACTGAAGCTTTCTTT.

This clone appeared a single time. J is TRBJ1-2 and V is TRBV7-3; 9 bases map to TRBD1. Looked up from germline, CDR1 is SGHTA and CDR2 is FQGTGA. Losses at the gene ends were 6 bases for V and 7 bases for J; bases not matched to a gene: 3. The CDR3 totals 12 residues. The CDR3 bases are TGTGCCAGCAGTCTACAGGGGGCTGGCTACACCTTC. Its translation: CASSLQGAGYTF.

This CDR3 is CASSPDRVGTDTQYF. The CDR3 DNA follows: TGTGCCAGCTCACCTGACAGGGTAGGGACAGATACGCAGTATTTT. The V call is TRBV18, the J call TRBJ2-3; 7 positions match TRBD1. V was clipped by 3 bases and J by 3 bases; unmatched bases: 6. This CDR3 comprises 15 residues. The germline V gene encodes CDR1 KGHSH and CDR2 LQKENI.

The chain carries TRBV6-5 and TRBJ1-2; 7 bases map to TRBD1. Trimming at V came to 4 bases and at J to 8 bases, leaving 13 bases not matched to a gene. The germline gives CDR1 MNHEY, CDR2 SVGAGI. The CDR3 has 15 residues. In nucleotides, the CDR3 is TGTGCCAGCAGTTTACAGACAGGGAACTCTAGGGGCTACACCTTC. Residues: CASSLQTGNSRGYTF.

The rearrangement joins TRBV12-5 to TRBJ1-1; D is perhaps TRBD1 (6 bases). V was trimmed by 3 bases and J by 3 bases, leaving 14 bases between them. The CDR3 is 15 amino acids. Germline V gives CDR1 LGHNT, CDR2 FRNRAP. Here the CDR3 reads CASGFRGAGDTEAFF. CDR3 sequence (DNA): TGTGCTAGTGGTTTTCGGGGGGCAGGTGACACTGAAGCTTTCTTT.

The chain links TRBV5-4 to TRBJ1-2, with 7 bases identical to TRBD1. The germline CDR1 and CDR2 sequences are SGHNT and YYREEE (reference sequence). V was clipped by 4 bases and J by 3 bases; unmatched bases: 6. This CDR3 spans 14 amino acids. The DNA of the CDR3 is TGTGCCAGCAGCCCGCGACAGGGAGACTATGGCTACACCTTC. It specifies CASSPRQGDYGYTF.

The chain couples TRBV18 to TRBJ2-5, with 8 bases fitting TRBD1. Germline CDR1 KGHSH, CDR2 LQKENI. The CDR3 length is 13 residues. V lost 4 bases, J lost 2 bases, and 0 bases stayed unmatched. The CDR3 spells CASSRDRQETQYF. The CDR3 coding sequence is TGTGCCAGCTCACGGGACAGGCAAGAGACCCAGTACTTC. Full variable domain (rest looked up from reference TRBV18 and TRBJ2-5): NAGVMQNPRHLVRRRGQEARLRCSPMKGHSHVYWYRQLPEEGLKFMVYLQKENIIDESGMPKERFSAEFPKEGPSILRIQQVVRGDSAAYFCASSRDRQETQYFGPGTRLLVL.

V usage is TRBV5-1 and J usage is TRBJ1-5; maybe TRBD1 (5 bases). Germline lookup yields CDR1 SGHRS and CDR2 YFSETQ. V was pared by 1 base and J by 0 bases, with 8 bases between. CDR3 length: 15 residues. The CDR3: CASSLWGDSNQPQHF. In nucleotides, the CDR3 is TGCGCCAGCAGCTTGTGGGGGGATAGCAATCAGCCCCAGCATTTT.

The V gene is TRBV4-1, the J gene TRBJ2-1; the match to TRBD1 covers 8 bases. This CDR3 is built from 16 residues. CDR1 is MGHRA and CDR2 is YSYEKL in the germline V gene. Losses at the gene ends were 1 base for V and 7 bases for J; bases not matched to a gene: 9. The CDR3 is CASSQGRTGGWNEQFF. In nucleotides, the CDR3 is TGCGCCAGCAGCCAAGGGAGAACAGGGGGATGGAATGAGCAGTTCTTC.

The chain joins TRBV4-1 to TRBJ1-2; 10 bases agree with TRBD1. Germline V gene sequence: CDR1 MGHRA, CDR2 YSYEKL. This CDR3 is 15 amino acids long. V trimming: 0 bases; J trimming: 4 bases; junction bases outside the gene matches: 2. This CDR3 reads CASSQDGTGVYGYTF. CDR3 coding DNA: TGCGCCAGCAGCCAAGATGGGACAGGGGTCTATGGCTACACCTTC.

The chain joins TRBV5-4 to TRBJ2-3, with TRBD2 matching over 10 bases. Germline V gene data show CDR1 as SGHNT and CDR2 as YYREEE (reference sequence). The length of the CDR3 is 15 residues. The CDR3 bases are TGTGCGTTCGCCCCTAGCGGGGGACGCACAGATACGCAGTATTTT. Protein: CAFAPSGGRTDTQYF.

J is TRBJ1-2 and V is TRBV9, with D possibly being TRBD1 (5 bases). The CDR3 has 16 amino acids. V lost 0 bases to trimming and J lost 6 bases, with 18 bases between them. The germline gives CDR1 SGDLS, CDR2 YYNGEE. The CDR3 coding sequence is TGTGCCAGCAGCGTAGCTCAGGGCGGGGGAGGGGATGGCTACACCTTC. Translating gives CASSVAQGGGGDGYTF.

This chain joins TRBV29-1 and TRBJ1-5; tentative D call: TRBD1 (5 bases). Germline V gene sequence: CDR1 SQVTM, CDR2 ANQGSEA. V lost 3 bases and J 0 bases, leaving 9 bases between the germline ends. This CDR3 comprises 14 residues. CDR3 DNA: TGCAGCGTTGACGGCGGGGGTAGCAATCAGCCCCAGCATTTT. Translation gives CSVDGGGSNQPQHF.

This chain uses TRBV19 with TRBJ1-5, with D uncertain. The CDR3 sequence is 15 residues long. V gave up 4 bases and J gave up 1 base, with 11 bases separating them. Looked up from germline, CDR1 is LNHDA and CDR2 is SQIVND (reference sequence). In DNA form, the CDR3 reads TGTGCCAGTAGTACAGCGGAATTAAGCAATCAGCCCCAGCATTTT. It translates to CASSTAELSNQPQHF.

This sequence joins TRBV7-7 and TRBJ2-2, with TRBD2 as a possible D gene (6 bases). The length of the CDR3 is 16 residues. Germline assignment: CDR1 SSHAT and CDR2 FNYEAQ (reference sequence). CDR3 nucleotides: TGTGCTAGCGGCTTAGAAGGGGCAAAGGACACCGGGGAGCTGTTTTTT. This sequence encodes CASGLEGAKDTGELFF.

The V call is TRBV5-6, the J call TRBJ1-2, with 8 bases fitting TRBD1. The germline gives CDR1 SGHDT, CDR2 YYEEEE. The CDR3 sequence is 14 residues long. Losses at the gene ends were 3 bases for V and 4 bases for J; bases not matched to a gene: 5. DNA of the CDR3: TGTGCCAGCAGCTGGCAGACAGGGGCCTATGGCTACACCTTC. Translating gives CASSWQTGAYGYTF.

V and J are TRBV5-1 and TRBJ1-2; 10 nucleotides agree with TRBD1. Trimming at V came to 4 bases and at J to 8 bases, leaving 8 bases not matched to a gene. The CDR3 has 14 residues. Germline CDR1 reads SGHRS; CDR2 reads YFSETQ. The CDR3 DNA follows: TGCGCCAGCAGCCTTGGACAGGGGGATCGCGGCTACACCTTC. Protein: CASSLGQGDRGYTF.

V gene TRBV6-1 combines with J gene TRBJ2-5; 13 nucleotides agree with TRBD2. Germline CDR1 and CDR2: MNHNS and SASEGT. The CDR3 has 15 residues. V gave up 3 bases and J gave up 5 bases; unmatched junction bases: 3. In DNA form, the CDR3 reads TGTGCCAGCAGTGATATACTAGCGGGGGGGGAGACCCAGTACTTC. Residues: CASSDILAGGETQYF.

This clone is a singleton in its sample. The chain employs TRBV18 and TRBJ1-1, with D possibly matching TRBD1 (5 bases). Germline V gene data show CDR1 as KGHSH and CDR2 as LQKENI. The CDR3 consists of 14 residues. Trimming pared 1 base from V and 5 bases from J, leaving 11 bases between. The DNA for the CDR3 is TGTGCCAGCTCACCACAAGGGGTAGGGACTGAAGCTTTCTTT. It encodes CASSPQGVGTEAFF.

CDR3 loop: CASSPQFRQGSTF. The CDR3 nucleotides read TGTGCCAGTAGTCCACAATTCCGACAGGGCAGCACCTTC. V is TRBV19 and J is TRBJ1-2; 7 bases are a match to TRBD1. Germline CDR1 LNHDA, CDR2 SQIVND (reference sequence). CDR3 length: 13 amino acids. Trimming at V came to 5 bases and at J to 13 bases, leaving 13 bases not matched to a gene.

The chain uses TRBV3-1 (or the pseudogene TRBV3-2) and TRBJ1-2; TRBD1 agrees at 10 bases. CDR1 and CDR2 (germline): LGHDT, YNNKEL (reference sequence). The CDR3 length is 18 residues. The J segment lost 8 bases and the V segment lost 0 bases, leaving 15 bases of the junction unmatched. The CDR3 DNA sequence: TGTGCCAGCAGCCAAGATCCCGGGACAGGGGTAACGGGAAGCGGCTACACCTTC. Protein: CASSQDPGTGVTGSGYTF.

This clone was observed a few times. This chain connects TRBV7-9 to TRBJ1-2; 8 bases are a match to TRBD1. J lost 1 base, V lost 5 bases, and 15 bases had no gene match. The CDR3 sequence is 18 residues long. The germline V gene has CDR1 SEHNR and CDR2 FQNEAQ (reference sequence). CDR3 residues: CASSPPRSDRAFNYGYTF. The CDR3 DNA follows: TGTGCCAGCAGCCCTCCGCGGTCGGACAGGGCCTTTAACTATGGCTACACCTTC.

CDR3 DNA sequence: TGTGCCAGCAGCCAATCTAGCGATCCGAGGTCAGATACGCAGTATTTT. Amino acid sequence: CASSQSSDPRSDTQYF. The chain joins TRBV3-1 (or the pseudogene TRBV3-2) to TRBJ2-3, with D maybe TRBD2 (6 bases). V lost 2 bases and J 4 bases, leaving 16 bases between the germline ends. This CDR3 region has 16 residues. Germline V gene lookup returns CDR1 LGHDT and CDR2 YNNKEL (reference sequence).

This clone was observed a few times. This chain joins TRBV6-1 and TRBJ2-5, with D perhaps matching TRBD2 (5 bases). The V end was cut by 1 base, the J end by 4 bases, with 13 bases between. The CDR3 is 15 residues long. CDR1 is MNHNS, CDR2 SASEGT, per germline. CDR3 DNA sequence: TGTGCCAGCAGTGAAGGTATTAGCGTCCGAGAGACCCAGTACTTC. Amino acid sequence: CASSEGISVRETQYF.